The subject of this entry is one T cell receptor (beta chain). The entry originates in a study of T-cell memory formation after mild COVID-19. A single record per CDR3 protein comes from TCRdb applying MiXCR to the 5' RACE reads. The sample gives more than 350,000 distinct CDR3 sequences, roughly 15% of which show up once; roughly 21% is in the top ten. Germline V gene sequence: CDR1 SGHTA, CDR2 FQGTGA. There are 16 residues in the CDR3. V lost 5 bases to trimming and J lost 0 bases, with 15 bases between them. The sample consisted of PBMCs or a T cell subset sorted from them (not recorded which). V is TRBV7-3 and J is TRBJ2-3; D gene ambiguous. The TCR originated in a young man who had mild COVID-19 (a few samples of this study predate the infection). Cell type and time point are not known. CDR3 in amino acids: CASSPRAVTSTDTQYF. The CDR3 bases are TGTGCCAGCAGCCCCCGGGCGGTAACTAGCACAGATACGCAGTATTTT.